The rows below give T cell receptor beta chains drawn from one sample of a study of blood T cells in healthy people across ages. TCRdb reprocessed the 5' RACE reads with MiXCR, giving one entry per CDR3 protein. The sample holds fewer than 800,000 distinct CDR3 sequences; about half are singletons and the top ten take 30% to 40%. The sample comprised blood. The receptors stem from a woman aged 60-75 years in good health. Each CDR3 is given with its conserved first and last residue. A D gene is named only where the DNA matches it firmly. Some rows mark clone size as missing; the rest say once, few, many or name a class of expanded clone.

d_call: TRBD1
j_call: TRBJ2-7
v_call: TRBV18
clone_size: -
cdr3_length: 14
cdr3_nt: TGTGCCAGCTCCTTGGACAGGGCCTACAATGAGCAGTACTTC
cdr3_aa: CASSLDRAYNEQYF

d_call: -
j_call: TRBJ1-6
v_call: TRBV20-1
clone_size: -
cdr3_length: 17
cdr3_nt: TGCAGTGCTAGAGTTCTGGAAAAGAGCTCCTATAATTCACCCCTCCACTTT
cdr3_aa: CSARVLEKSSYNSPLHF

d_call: -
j_call: TRBJ2-3
v_call: TRBV27
clone_size: -
cdr3_length: 16
cdr3_nt: TGTGCCAGCAGTTTCTTAAGGGGGGCTCGCACAGATACGCAGTATTTT
cdr3_aa: CASSFLRGARTDTQYF

d_call: -
j_call: TRBJ1-5
v_call: TRBV6-2/TRBV6-3
clone_size: -
cdr3_length: 12
cdr3_nt: TGTGCCGCCCGGGTCCCCAATCAGCCCCAGCATTTT
cdr3_aa: CAARVPNQPQHF

d_call: -
j_call: TRBJ2-3
v_call: TRBV29-1
clone_size: -
cdr3_length: 16
cdr3_nt: TGCAGCGTTGAAGAAAGGACAACTCATAGCACAGATACGCAGTATTTT
cdr3_aa: CSVEERTTHSTDTQYF

d_call: TRBD2
j_call: TRBJ2-2
v_call: TRBV7-3
clone_size: once
cdr3_length: 17
cdr3_nt: TGTGCCAGCAGCCCTACCGGGACTAGCTCGAACACCGGGGAGCTGTTTTTT
cdr3_aa: CASSPTGTSSNTGELFF

d_call: -
j_call: TRBJ2-3
v_call: TRBV7-2
clone_size: -
cdr3_length: 17
cdr3_nt: TGTGCCAGCAGCTTAAGGGGCCTAGTCGGGGCCGCAGATACGCAGTATTTT
cdr3_aa: CASSLRGLVGAADTQYF

d_call: -
j_call: TRBJ1-6
v_call: TRBV6-2/TRBV6-3
clone_size: -
cdr3_length: 12
cdr3_nt: TGTGCCAGCAGAGAGGGCAATTCACCCCTCCACTTT
cdr3_aa: CASREGNSPLHF

d_call: -
j_call: TRBJ2-1
v_call: TRBV4-3
clone_size: once
cdr3_length: 18
cdr3_nt: TGCGCCAGCAGCCAGAACCCTCCTGACTTAATTTCCTACAATGAGCAGTTCTTC
cdr3_aa: CASSQNPPDLISYNEQFF

d_call: -
j_call: TRBJ1-4
v_call: TRBV5-1
clone_size: -
cdr3_length: 15
cdr3_nt: TGCGCCGGCAGCGTAGAAGGATCAACTAATGAAAAACTGTTTTTT
cdr3_aa: CAGSVEGSTNEKLFF

d_call: -
j_call: TRBJ1-5
v_call: TRBV24-1
clone_size: once
cdr3_length: 16
cdr3_nt: TGTGCCACCAGTGATACCAGGGGAAGTAGCAATCAGCCCCAGCATTTT
cdr3_aa: CATSDTRGSSNQPQHF

d_call: -
j_call: TRBJ2-7
v_call: TRBV3-1
clone_size: -
cdr3_length: 14
cdr3_nt: TGTGCCAGCAGCCAAGGGGTGGGGGTGGACGAGCAGTACTTC
cdr3_aa: CASSQGVGVDEQYF

d_call: TRBD1
j_call: TRBJ1-4
v_call: TRBV28
clone_size: once
cdr3_length: 15
cdr3_nt: TGTGCCAGCAGTTTAAGGGCAGGGGGGAATGAAAAACTGTTTTTT
cdr3_aa: CASSLRAGGNEKLFF

d_call: TRBD1
j_call: TRBJ2-4
v_call: TRBV7-2
clone_size: few
cdr3_length: 14
cdr3_nt: TGTGCCAGCAGCCCCGACAGGGGGGGAAACATTCAGTACTTC
cdr3_aa: CASSPDRGGNIQYF

d_call: -
j_call: TRBJ1-2
v_call: TRBV7-9
clone_size: -
cdr3_length: 14
cdr3_nt: TGTGCCAGCAGCCTCGGGGGAAACGACTATGGCTACACCTTC
cdr3_aa: CASSLGGNDYGYTF

d_call: -
j_call: TRBJ2-7
v_call: TRBV18
clone_size: -
cdr3_length: 14
cdr3_nt: TGTGCCAGCTCACCGCCCGGCCCAACCTACGAGCAGTACTTC
cdr3_aa: CASSPPGPTYEQYF

d_call: -
j_call: TRBJ2-1
v_call: TRBV7-2
clone_size: -
cdr3_length: 14
cdr3_nt: TGTGCCAGCAGCTTTTCGGTAGCCAACAATGAGCAGTTCTTC
cdr3_aa: CASSFSVANNEQFF

d_call: -
j_call: TRBJ2-5
v_call: TRBV20-1
clone_size: -
cdr3_length: 15
cdr3_nt: TGCAGTGCTAGTGATATCGGGGGTCTTGGCGAGACCCAGTACTTC
cdr3_aa: CSASDIGGLGETQYF

d_call: TRBD1
j_call: TRBJ2-3
v_call: TRBV28
clone_size: -
cdr3_length: 16
cdr3_nt: TGTGCCAGCAGCGAACCGGGACAGGGAAGCACAGATACGCAGTATTTT
cdr3_aa: CASSEPGQGSTDTQYF

d_call: -
j_call: TRBJ2-7
v_call: TRBV7-2
clone_size: -
cdr3_length: 15
cdr3_nt: TGTGCCAGCAGCTTATTCCCTAGCTCCTACAATGAGCAGTACTTC
cdr3_aa: CASSLFPSSYNEQYF

d_call: TRBD1
j_call: TRBJ2-5
v_call: TRBV7-2
clone_size: -
cdr3_length: 14
cdr3_nt: TGTGCCAGCAGCCCCGGGGACAGGGCGGGGACCCAGTACTTC
cdr3_aa: CASSPGDRAGTQYF

d_call: -
j_call: TRBJ2-7
v_call: TRBV20-1
clone_size: -
cdr3_length: 11
cdr3_nt: TGCAGTGCGGGGGTGAAGGGCGAGCAGTACTTC
cdr3_aa: CSAGVKGEQYF

d_call: TRBD2
j_call: TRBJ2-7
v_call: TRBV7-2
clone_size: few
cdr3_length: 15
cdr3_nt: TGTGCCAGCAGCTCATTCGGACTAGCGGGAGACGAGCAGTACTTC
cdr3_aa: CASSSFGLAGDEQYF

d_call: -
j_call: TRBJ2-1
v_call: TRBV20-1
clone_size: -
cdr3_length: 14
cdr3_nt: TGCAGTGCTAGAGACGGCTACTCCTACAATGAGCAGTTCTTC
cdr3_aa: CSARDGYSYNEQFF

d_call: TRBD1
j_call: TRBJ1-2
v_call: TRBV14
clone_size: -
cdr3_length: 15
cdr3_nt: TGTGCCAGCAGCCAAGTAGAACGAGGGGGCAAGGGCTACACCTTC
cdr3_aa: CASSQVERGGKGYTF

d_call: TRBD1
j_call: TRBJ2-7
v_call: TRBV29-1
clone_size: -
cdr3_length: 13
cdr3_nt: TGCAGCGGGACAGGGCGATATTCCTACGAGCAGTACTTC
cdr3_aa: CSGTGRYSYEQYF

d_call: -
j_call: TRBJ2-5
v_call: TRBV28
clone_size: -
cdr3_length: 15
cdr3_nt: TGTGCCAGCAGTTTGGCCGCCCCGGGCCAAGAGACCCAGTACTTC
cdr3_aa: CASSLAAPGQETQYF

d_call: -
j_call: TRBJ2-5
v_call: TRBV5-6
clone_size: -
cdr3_length: 14
cdr3_nt: TGTGCCAGCAGCTTGTTGTCACAGCAAGAGACCCAGTACTTC
cdr3_aa: CASSLLSQQETQYF

d_call: TRBD2
j_call: TRBJ2-7
v_call: TRBV5-1
clone_size: -
cdr3_length: 14
cdr3_nt: TGCGCCAGCAGCTTGGGGACTAGGGTGGACGAGCAGTACTTC
cdr3_aa: CASSLGTRVDEQYF

d_call: TRBD2
j_call: TRBJ2-7
v_call: TRBV7-2
clone_size: few
cdr3_length: 15
cdr3_nt: TGTGCCAGCAGCTTATGGGGCGGGAGCCAGTCCGAGCAGTACTTC
cdr3_aa: CASSLWGGSQSEQYF

d_call: -
j_call: TRBJ2-7
v_call: TRBV20-1
clone_size: -
cdr3_length: 14
cdr3_nt: TGCAGTGCTAGAGAGATCAGGGGAGGTTACGAGCAGTACTTC
cdr3_aa: CSAREIRGGYEQYF